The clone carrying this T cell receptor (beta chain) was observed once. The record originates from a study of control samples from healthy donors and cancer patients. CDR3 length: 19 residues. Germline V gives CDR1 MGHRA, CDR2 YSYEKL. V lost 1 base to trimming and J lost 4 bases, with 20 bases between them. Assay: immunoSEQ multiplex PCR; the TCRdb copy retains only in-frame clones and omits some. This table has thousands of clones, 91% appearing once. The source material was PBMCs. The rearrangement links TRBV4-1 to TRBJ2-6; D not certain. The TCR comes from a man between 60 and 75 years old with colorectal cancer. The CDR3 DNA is TGCGCCAGCAGCCAAGGAATGTTGGCAGACCCCTGGGGGGCCAACGTCCTGACTTTC. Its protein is CASSQGMLADPWGANVLTF.